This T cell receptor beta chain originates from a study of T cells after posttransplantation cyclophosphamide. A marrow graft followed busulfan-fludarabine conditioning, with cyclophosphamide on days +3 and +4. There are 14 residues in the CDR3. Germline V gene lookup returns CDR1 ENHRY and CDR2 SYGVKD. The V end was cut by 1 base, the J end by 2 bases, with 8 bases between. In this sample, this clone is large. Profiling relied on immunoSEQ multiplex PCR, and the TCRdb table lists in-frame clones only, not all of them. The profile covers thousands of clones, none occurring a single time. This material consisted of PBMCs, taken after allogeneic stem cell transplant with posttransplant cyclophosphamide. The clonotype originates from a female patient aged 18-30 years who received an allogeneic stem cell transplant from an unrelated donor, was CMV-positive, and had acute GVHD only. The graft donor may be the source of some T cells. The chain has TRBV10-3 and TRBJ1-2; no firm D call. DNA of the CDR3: TGTGCCATCAGTGAGTTACCAGGAAACTATGGCTACACCTTC. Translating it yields CAISELPGNYGYTF.